This T cell receptor (beta chain) originates from a study of cytomegalovirus exposure and HLA in healthy donors. It was with 60 Vbeta and 13 Jbeta primers that the PCR ran. Here immunoSEQ multiplex PCR was the method, and the copy in TCRdb shows in-frame clones only, minus some. This repertoire shows 99,000 or so clones, around 73% found once; its top ten account for approximately 1.9%. General observations from the study: Trimming of TCR beta V- and J-genes showed a link, identified in a later analysis, to a missense DCLRE1C variant.

For this clone: Its antigen is unknown.

Germline CDR1 and CDR2: MDHEN and SYDVKM. This CDR3 has 13 residues. V was shortened by 5 bases and J by 4 bases, with 11 bases between the two germline ends. The sample consisted of PBMCs. The receptor was isolated from a middle-aged woman in good health and CMV-seronegative. The chain is built from TRBV28 and TRBJ1-2, with D possibly being TRBD1 (6 bases). The CDR3 DNA reads as TGTGCCAGCAGTACGGGGGGCGCCTATGGCTACACCTTC. Protein product: CASSTGGAYGYTF.